The following is a T cell receptor beta chain sequence with its context. The data belong to a study of cytomegalovirus exposure and HLA in healthy donors. The PCR employed 60 Vbeta primers together with 13 Jbeta primers. This table comes from immunoSEQ multiplex PCR, and its TCRdb copy is limited to in-frame clones, with some not included. This sample has 90,000 to 120,000 clones, with less than 85% found just once. The CDR3 runs 12 residues. The V gene lost 5 bases and the J gene lost 11 bases, with 10 bases spanning the gap. CDR1 SGHTA and CDR2 FQGNSA come from the germline V gene. V and J are TRBV7-2 and TRBJ1-6; D might be TRBD1 (6 bases). The sample was PBMCs. The clonotype was recovered from a woman in her thirties or forties in good health and CMV-seropositive. The CDR3 reads CASSPGEPPLHF. CDR3 sequence (DNA): TGTGCCAGCAGCCCAGGGGAGCCACCCCTCCACTTT.